This T cell receptor (beta chain) stems from a study of cytomegalovirus exposure and HLA in healthy donors. Study-wide context: It was reported in a later analysis that the same platform had been used for the roughly 130 validation repertoires as for the 666 first-cohort repertoires.

Worth noting for this clone: Antigen unknown.

The assay was immunoSEQ multiplex PCR, and TCRdb's table has in-frame clones only and misses some. The sample gives 150,000 to 200,000 clones, about 83% of which show up once; roughly 1.5% is in the top ten. Trimming removed 4 bases from V and 4 bases from J; junction bases left unmatched: 8. This CDR3 spans 17 amino acids. Germline V gives CDR1 SGHRS, CDR2 YFSETQ. Study-wide results and limits: Per published reports, the classifier diagnosed cytomegalovirus status with high specificity and sensitivity. First-cohort TCR clusters were later found to tend to co-occur in the 130 or so validation repertoires. About 150 TCR beta chains were listed as cytomegalovirus-associated.

The rearrangement joins TRBV5-1 to TRBJ2-1; 13 bases are a match to TRBD2. The receptor comes from a woman younger than 35 in good health and CMV-seronegative. Sequenced input: PBMCs. CDR3 sequence: CASSTIGLAGDYNEQFF. CDR3 bases: TGCGCCAGCAGCACGATAGGACTAGCGGGAGATTACAATGAGCAGTTCTTC.